One TCR beta chain is described in this entry. Its antigen remains undetermined. Base qualities are not provided; no much larger clone lies one nucleotide away. The cohort comprised 550 to 700 healthy bone marrow donors. All cohort members were sampled while nominally healthy, although unrecorded immune exposures were likely present. The donor tested CMV seropositive and was one of the 289 seropositive cohort members. Each donor provided a peripheral blood sample, and peripheral blood mononuclear cells were used for TCR beta sequencing. The Qiagen DNeasy Blood Extraction Kit was used to extract genomic DNA from the blood cell samples. The sample originates from a study of cytomegalovirus exposure and HLA in healthy donors listed by TCRdb under 2017. With respect to the entire study: According to an earlier analysis of around 600 of the donors, 150 million to 200 million T cells yielded 90 million to 140 million unique TCR beta sequences and 276 Gb of sequence data. An early release that covered about 600 HLA-typed donors contained around 300 gigabases of sequencing data and 85 million to 100 million unique TCR sequences. Of the roughly 420 genotyped donors, approximately 80% were placed in the genetic ancestry cluster associated with self-reported Caucasian donors. The study aimed to test whether cataloging public T cell receptors could reveal signatures of past pathogen exposure. The T cell repertoires of around 670 subjects were profiled by immunosequencing and related to cytomegalovirus serostatus. Along with the approximately 650-subject first cohort, a separate validation cohort of over a hundred different subjects was used. The study combined high-throughput TCR immunosequencing, statistical association of individual TCRs with disease status, and machine learning to predict cytomegalovirus infection status. To study patterns of TCR occurrence, a later analysis re-analyzed previously published TCR beta repertoires from several hundred donors and added high-resolution HLA genotyping. Rather than drawing on any new phenotypic data, the later analysis identified candidate immune exposures from TCR beta sequences and the way those sequences occurred across donors. To decide whether each TCR beta V gene segment behaved as functional or pseudogenic, an earlier analysis of over 500 of the donors relied on high-throughput TCR beta sequencing. Donor age, sex, ethnicity and CMV serostatus were compiled alongside the repertoire data. Genome-wide SNP genotypes for about 65% of the 666 donors were used in a later genetic analysis, which treated that subset as a discovery cohort. All discovery cohort repertoires had been generated on a single sequencing platform. Both class I and class II loci were covered by HLA typing, at four-digit resolution. Typing coverage varied by locus: about 620-630 donors for A, B, C, DRB1 and DQB1; roughly 510 for DQA1; about 600 for DPA1; 450 to 480 for DPB1. Roughly 5 DR-DQ haplotypes were handled as single units for association and clustering, since linkage in the cohort was strong. Among 350 to 400 genotyped donors of the cohort, an average of around 240,000 unique TCR beta nucleotide sequences were sequenced per donor, approximately 20% of them non-productive. Results and caveats for the whole study, not just this receptor: The sequencing pipeline was judged likely to have produced a cluster of highly shared sequence variants as a technical artifact. In a later genetic analysis, fewer N-insertions in productive TCRs were reported among donors in an Asian-associated ancestry cluster than the roughly 640-donor mean. According to the authors, the approach could potentially be generalized to other disease states and immunological phenotypes. Most CMV-associated TCR beta chains appeared to be HLA-restricted in a later analysis, and the HLA associations seemed to be driven largely by CMV exposure. Some IMGT-functional V segments, including TRBV6-2 and TRBV6-3, could not be told apart with the 87-base-pair reads, so those segments were excluded. The only immune exposure information available for the cohort was CMV serostatus. Compared with equally common non-associated chains, HLA-associated TCR beta chains in a later analysis were more clonally expanded and had lower generation probabilities. According to a later analysis, TCR association rates differed among HLA loci, with DRB1 alleles showing the most associated TCRs and HLA-C alleles showing the fewest. Most TCR sequences were seen in very few donors, while some public TCRs were found in many individuals. The presence/absence analyses assumed that sequencing depth was roughly uniform across donors, and that assumption may not be true. Assigning TCR associations to individual alleles was difficult when HLA alleles, especially DR and DQ, strongly co-occurred. In an earlier analysis of around 600 of the donors, most TCR beta V segments appeared in productive rearrangements about 87% or about 30% of the time, broadly matching IMGT annotations. Specific HLA alleles were associated with roughly 17,000 TCR beta sequences at a false discovery rate of 0.05 in a later analysis. The study listed approximately 150 TCR beta chains as associated with cytomegalovirus. Because counts were too low, around 17 rarely observed V segments, including chromosome 9 orphons, were left out of the earlier analysis of some 600 of the donors. In vitro tests confirmed that three of the cytomegalovirus-associated TCR beta chains recognize cytomegalovirus antigens. Several of the top co-occurrence clusters appeared to be linked to parvovirus B19, influenza, CMV and Epstein-Barr virus, according to a later analysis. In this cohort, only TCR beta chains were sequenced, and detectable features were limited by the absence of alpha or paired-chain data. Correlated functional status among segregating V segments might be attributable to linkage disequilibrium, but an unknown experimental factor could not be ruled out. In a later genetic analysis, a missense DCLRE1C variant was associated with V-gene and J-gene trimming of TCR beta chains, and the association was replicated in an independent cohort. A further reported finding was that TCR beta sequences accurately predicted the HLA-A and HLA-B alleles for most subjects in the first cohort. The classifier was reported to diagnose cytomegalovirus status with high specificity and sensitivity in both the original and validation cohorts. Because HLA typing was missing for some donors at each locus, association tests included only the typed subset.

The germline V end is reduced by 4 bases and the J end by 0 bases; junction bases left unmatched: 5. There are 15 amino acids in the CDR3, from cysteine to phenylalanine inclusive. The DNA shown is the 45-base CDR3, in frame from base 1. The germline V gene gives CDR1 as SGHRS and CDR2 as YFSETQ. The library was built by means of the immunoSEQ multiplex PCR assay. For the multiplex PCR, a mixture combining 60 forward primers for TCR Vbeta segments and 13 reverse primers for TCR Jbeta segments was used. A multiplex PCR assay on genomic DNA amplified the CDR3 region of rearranged TCR beta genes. The amplified TCR beta libraries were sequenced on the Illumina HiSeq System as 87-base-pair reads. The study's processing was this. A later analysis tallied around 80 million unique TCR beta chains across the approximately 670 repertoires, and around 10 million of those chains were shared by two or more donors. Raw reads were error-corrected and collapsed into unique sequences with a nearest-neighbor algorithm that merged closely related sequences to remove PCR and sequencing errors. V, D and J gene segments were assigned by aligning CDR3 sequences to IMGT reference sequences. For a sequence to be retained, a match of at least six nucleotides was required to both a V gene segment and a J gene segment. Rearrangements were classified as productive when the CDR3 lacked stop codons and remained in frame with V and J, and all other rearrangements were classified as non-productive. Following IMGT convention, CDR3 was defined as the stretch from the second conserved V-encoded cysteine to the conserved J-encoded phenylalanine. The earlier analysis of more than 450 of the donors excluded sequences that lacked an unambiguous match to a single V gene segment. An earlier analysis of fewer than 750 of the donors called V segments functional above 56.7% productive rearrangements and segregating when the between-donor standard deviation exceeded 5%. To diagnose cytomegalovirus status from the catalog of TCR beta chain sequences, a statistical classification framework was built. A later analysis assigned V and J genes by comparing TCR nucleotide sequences with IMGT/GENE-DB human TR gene sequences. A later analysis assigned CDR3 sequences and most-parsimonious VDJ recombination scenarios with the TCRdist pipeline. A later analysis defined each TCR beta chain by its CDR3 amino acid sequence plus V-gene family, and excluded reads lacking a unique V-gene family. As a way to deal with suspected cross-contamination and a sequencing artifact, a later analysis dropped over 550 nucleotide sequences that were highly shared and had low generation probability. In a later analysis, a clonal expansion index was calculated for each public chain from normalized within-repertoire ranks of inferred template counts. Generation probabilities in a later analysis came from a VDJ recombination model fitted to out-of-frame rearrangements, and those results were checked against IGoR. In a later analysis, hypergeometric tests were used to score TCR-TCR, TCR-HLA and TCR-CMV co-occurrence, with a repertoire-size bias correction applied to TCR pairs. In a later analysis, false discovery rates were estimated by permuting HLA or CMV assignments 20 times. In a later analysis, co-occurring TCRs were grouped with DBSCAN, and TCRdist sequence similarity was added when clustering was performed within HLA-allele-positive subsets. Repertoires with fewer than 30,000 or more than 120,000 public chains, plus five repertoires with anomalous nucleotide sharing, were excluded from co-occurrence clustering. TCRdb re-hosts the immuneACCESS table, in-frame sequences only. Its copies lack some clones; in the studies checked, an unresolved V gene accounts for under half of them, and the cause for the rest is not known. The V and J calls and the clone size are those of that table, but D and trimming were determined from the DNA. For this sample there are about 140,000 clones; 70% to 85% appear just once. Roughly 8.8% of the sample rests with the top ten.

The V and J genes are TRBV5-1 and TRBJ1-1; 8 central nucleotides agree with TRBD1. Sequenced sample: PBMCs. This clonotype was obtained from a woman aged 45-60 years in good health and CMV-seropositive. CDR3 region: CASSRATGVNTEAFF. The sequence in DNA is TGCGCCAGCAGCAGAGCGACAGGGGTGAACACTGAAGCTTTCTTT.